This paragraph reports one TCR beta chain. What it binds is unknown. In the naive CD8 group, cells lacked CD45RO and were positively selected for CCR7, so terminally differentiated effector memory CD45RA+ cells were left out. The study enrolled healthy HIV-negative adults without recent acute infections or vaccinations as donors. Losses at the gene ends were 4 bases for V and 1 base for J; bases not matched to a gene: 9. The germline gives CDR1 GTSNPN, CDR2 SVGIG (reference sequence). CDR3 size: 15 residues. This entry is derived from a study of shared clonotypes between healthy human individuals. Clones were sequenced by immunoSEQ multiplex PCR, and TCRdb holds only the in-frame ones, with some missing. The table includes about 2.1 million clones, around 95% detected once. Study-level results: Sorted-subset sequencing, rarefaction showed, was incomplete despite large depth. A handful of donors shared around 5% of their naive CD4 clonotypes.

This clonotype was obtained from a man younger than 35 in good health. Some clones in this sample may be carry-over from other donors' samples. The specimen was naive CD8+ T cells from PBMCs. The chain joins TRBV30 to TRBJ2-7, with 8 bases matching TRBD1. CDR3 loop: CAWTPPWTGSYEQYF. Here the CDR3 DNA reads TGTGCCTGGACCCCGCCATGGACAGGGTCCTACGAGCAGTACTTC.